These T cell receptor beta chains were read from a single sample in a study of T cells in Graves' hyperthyroidism and ophthalmopathy. TCRdb redid the calling of the multiplex PCR reads with MiXCR, one entry per CDR3 protein. The sample includes approximately 380,000 distinct CDR3 sequences, under 20% of them seen just once. Sequences were obtained from blood. These receptors were taken from a woman under 30 with Graves' hyperthyroidism. Both conserved end residues are part of each CDR3. D genes are given only for firm matches. Clone sizes are given selectively: once, few, many, or a class where the clone is expanded.

V	size	D	J	CDR3	DNA
TRBV30	many	-	TRBJ2-7	CAWGGGLSAYEQYF	TGTGCCTGGGGTGGCGGATTGAGCGCCTACGAGCAGTACTTC
TRBV5-5	many	TRBD1	TRBJ1-1	CASSDSTGLGTEAFF	TGTGCCAGCAGCGACTCGACAGGGCTCGGCACTGAAGCTTTCTTT
TRBV6-4	many	TRBD1	TRBJ1-2	CASSDSRRTGDSHGYTF	TGTGCCAGCAGTGATTCTAGGCGCACAGGGGACAGTCATGGCTACACCTTC
TRBV2	many	-	TRBJ2-7	CATHRGTNEQYF	TGTGCCACTCACCGGGGGACAAACGAGCAGTACTTC
TRBV10-3	many	-	TRBJ1-2	CAIRSGGYTF	TGTGCCATCAGGTCCGGTGGCTACACCTTC
TRBV2	many	-	TRBJ2-7	CASSETAVDEQYF	TGTGCCAGCAGTGAAACAGCGGTCGACGAGCAGTACTTC
TRBV6-2/TRBV6-3	-	-	TRBJ1-1	CASRAPQVTEAFF	TGTGCCAGCAGGGCGCCTCAGGTTACTGAAGCTTTCTTT
TRBV6-1	many	-	TRBJ2-5	CASSFHGDQYF	TGTGCCAGCAGTTTCCATGGCGACCAGTACTTC
TRBV5-6	few	TRBD2	TRBJ2-7	CASSLIRGGLPYEQYF	TGTGCCAGCAGCTTAATTCGGGGGGGCCTCCCCTACGAGCAGTACTTC
TRBV6-1	many	-	TRBJ1-1	CASSPRTPWGTEAFF	TGTGCCAGCAGTCCCCGGACGCCCTGGGGCACTGAAGCTTTCTTT